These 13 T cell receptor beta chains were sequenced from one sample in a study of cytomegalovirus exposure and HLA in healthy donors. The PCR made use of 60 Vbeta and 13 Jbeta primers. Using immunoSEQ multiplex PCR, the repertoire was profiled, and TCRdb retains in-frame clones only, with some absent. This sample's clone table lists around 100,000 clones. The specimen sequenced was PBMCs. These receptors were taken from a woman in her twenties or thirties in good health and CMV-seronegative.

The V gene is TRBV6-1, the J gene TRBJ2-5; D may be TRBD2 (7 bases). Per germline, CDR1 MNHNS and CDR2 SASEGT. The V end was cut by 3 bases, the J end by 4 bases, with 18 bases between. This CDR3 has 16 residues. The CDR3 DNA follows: TGTGCCAGCAGTGAGCTTGGACAGTGGGAGGGAGAGACCCAGTACTTC. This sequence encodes CASSELGQWEGETQYF.

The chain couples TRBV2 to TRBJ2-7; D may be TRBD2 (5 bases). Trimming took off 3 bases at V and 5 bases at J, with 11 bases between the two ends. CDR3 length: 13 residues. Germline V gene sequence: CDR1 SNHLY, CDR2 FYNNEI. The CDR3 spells CASSDNGVNEQYF. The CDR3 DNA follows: TGTGCCAGCAGTGATAACGGGGTTAACGAGCAGTACTTC.

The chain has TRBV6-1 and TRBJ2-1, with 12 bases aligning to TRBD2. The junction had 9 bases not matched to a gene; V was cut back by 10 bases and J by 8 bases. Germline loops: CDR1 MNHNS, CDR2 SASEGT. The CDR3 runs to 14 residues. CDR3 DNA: TGTGCCACCATACTAGCGGGGGGAGGGTATGAGCAGTTCTTC. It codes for CATILAGGGYEQFF.

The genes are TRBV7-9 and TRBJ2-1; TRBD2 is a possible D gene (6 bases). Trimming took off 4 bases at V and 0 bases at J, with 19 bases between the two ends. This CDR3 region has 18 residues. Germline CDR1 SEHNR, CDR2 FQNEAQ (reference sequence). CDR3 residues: CASSSRSGAGLSYNEQFF. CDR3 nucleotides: TGTGCCAGCAGCTCCCGTAGTGGAGCGGGCCTCTCCTACAATGAGCAGTTCTTC.

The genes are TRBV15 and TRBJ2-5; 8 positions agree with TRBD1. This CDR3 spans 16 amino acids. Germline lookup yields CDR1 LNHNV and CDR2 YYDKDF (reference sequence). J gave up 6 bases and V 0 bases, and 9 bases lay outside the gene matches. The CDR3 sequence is CATSRDLDRDFQTQYF. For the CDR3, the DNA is TGTGCCACCAGCAGAGATTTGGACAGGGATTTTCAGACCCAGTACTTC.

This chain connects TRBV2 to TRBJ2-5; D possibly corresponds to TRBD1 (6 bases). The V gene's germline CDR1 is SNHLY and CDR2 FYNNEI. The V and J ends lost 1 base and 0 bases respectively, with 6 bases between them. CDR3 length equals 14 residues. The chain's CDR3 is CASSEGTDQETQYF. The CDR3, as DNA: TGTGCCAGCAGTGAAGGGACAGACCAAGAGACCCAGTACTTC.

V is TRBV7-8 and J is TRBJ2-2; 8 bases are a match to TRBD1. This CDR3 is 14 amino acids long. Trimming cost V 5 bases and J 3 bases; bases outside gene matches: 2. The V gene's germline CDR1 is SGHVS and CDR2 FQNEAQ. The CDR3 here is CASSGDRYTGELFF. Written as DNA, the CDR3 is TGTGCCAGCAGCGGGGACAGGTACACCGGGGAGCTGTTTTTT.

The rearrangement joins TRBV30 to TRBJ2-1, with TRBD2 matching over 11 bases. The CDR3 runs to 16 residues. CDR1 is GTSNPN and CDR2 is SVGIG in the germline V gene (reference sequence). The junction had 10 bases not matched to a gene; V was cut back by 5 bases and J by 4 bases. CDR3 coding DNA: TGTGCCTGGGCCAAGGTAGCGGGGGGGTCGTACAATGAGCAGTTCTTC. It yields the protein CAWAKVAGGSYNEQFF.

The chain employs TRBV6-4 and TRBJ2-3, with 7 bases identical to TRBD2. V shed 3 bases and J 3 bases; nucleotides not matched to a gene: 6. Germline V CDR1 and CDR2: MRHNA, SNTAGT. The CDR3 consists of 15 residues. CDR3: CASSESGGGTDTQYF. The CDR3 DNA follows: TGTGCCAGCAGTGAGTCCGGCGGGGGAACAGATACGCAGTATTTT.

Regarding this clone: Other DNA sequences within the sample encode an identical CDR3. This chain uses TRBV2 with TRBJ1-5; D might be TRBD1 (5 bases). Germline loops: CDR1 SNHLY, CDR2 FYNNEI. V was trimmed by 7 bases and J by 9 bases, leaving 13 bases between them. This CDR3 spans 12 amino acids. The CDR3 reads CASTRAPPPQHF. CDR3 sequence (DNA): TGTGCCAGCACCAGGGCCCCCCCGCCCCAGCATTTT.

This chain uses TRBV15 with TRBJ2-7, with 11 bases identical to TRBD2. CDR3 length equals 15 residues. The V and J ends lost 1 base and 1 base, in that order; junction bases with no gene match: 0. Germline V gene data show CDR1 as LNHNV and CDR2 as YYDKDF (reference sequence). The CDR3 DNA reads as TGTGCCACCAGCAGAGGACTAGCGGGGTCCTACGAGCAGTACTTC. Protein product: CATSRGLAGSYEQYF.

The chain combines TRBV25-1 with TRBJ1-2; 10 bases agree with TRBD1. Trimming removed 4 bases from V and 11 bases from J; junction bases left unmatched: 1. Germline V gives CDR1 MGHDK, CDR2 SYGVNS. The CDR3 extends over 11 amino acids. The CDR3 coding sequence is TGTGCCAGCAGTGGGGACAGGGGTTACACCTTC. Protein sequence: CASSGDRGYTF.

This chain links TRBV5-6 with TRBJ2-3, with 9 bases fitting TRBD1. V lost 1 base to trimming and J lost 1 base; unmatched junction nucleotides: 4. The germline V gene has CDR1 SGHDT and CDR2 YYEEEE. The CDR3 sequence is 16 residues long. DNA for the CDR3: TGTGCCAGCAGCTTGAAGTGGGACAGGGGCACAGATACGCAGTATTTT. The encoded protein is CASSLKWDRGTDTQYF. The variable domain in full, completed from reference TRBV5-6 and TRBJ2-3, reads DAGVTQSPTHLIKTRGQQVTLRCSPKSGHDTVSWYQQALGQGPQFIFQYYEEEERQRGNFPDRFSGHQFPNYSSELNVNALLLGDSALYLCASSLKWDRGTDTQYFGPGTRLTVL.